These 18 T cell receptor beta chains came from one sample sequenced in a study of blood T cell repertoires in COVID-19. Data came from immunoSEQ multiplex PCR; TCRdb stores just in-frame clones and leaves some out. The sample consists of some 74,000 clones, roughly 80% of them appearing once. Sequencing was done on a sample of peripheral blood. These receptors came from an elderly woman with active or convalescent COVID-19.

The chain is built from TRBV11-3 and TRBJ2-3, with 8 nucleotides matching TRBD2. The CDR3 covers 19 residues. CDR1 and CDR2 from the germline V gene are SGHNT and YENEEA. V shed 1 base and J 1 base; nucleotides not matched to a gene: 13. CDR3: CASSLGGAGGPKRTDTQYF. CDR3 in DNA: TGTGCCAGCAGCTTAGGGGGCGCGGGAGGACCCAAACGCACAGATACGCAGTATTTT. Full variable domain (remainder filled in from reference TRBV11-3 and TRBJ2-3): EAGVVQSPRYKIIEKKQPVAFWCNPISGHNTLYWYLQNLGQGPELLIRYENEEAVDDSQLPKDRFSAERLKGVDSTLKIQPAELGDSAVYLCASSLGGAGGPKRTDTQYFGPGTRLTVL.

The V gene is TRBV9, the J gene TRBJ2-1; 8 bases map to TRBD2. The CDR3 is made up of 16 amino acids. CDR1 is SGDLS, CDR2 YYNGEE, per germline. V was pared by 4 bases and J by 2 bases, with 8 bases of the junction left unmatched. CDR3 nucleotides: TGTGCCAGCAGCCCGGGGGCTAGCGGGCCCTACAATGAGCAGTTCTTC. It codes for CASSPGASGPYNEQFF.

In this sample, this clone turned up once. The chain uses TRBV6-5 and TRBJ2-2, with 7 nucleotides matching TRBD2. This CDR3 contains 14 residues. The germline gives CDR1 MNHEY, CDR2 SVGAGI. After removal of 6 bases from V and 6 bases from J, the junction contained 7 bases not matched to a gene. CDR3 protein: CASRGLLASGELFF. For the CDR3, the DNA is TGTGCCAGCAGAGGTCTACTAGCGTCCGGGGAGCTGTTTTTT.

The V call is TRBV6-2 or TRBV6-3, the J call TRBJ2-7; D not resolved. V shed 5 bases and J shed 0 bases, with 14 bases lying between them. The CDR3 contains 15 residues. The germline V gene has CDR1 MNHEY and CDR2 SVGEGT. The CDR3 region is CASSDLRGTSYEQYF. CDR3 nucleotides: TGTGCCAGCAGTGACCTCCGAGGTACCTCCTACGAGCAGTACTTC.

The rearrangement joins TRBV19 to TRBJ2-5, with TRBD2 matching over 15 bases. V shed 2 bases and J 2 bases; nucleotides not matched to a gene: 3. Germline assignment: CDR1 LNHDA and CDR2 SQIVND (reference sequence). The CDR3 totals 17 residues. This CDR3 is CASSIPGLAGGQETQYF. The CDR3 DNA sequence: TGTGCCAGTAGTATACCTGGACTAGCGGGAGGGCAAGAGACCCAGTACTTC.

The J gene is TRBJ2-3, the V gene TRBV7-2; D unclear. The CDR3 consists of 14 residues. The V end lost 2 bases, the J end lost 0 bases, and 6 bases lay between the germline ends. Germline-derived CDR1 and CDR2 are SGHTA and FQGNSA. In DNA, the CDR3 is TGTGCCAGCAGCTTAATGCAGAGCACAGATACGCAGTATTTT. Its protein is CASSLMQSTDTQYF.

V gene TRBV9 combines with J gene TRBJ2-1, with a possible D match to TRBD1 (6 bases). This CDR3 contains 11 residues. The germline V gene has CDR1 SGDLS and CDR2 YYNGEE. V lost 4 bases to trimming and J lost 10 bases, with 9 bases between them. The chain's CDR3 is CASSSTGEQFF. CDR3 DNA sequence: TGTGCCAGCAGCTCCACAGGGGAGCAGTTCTTC. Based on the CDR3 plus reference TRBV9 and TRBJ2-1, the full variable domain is DSGVTQTPKHLITATGQRVTLRCSPRSGDLSVYWYQQSLDQGLQFLIQYYNGEERAKGNILERFSAQQFPDLHSELNLSSLELGDSALYFCASSSTGEQFFGPGTRLTVL.

The CDR3: CASSLLAGQIYTQYF. The CDR3 nucleotides are TGTGCCAGCAGCTTACTAGCGGGGCAGATTTATACGCAGTATTTT. The V and J genes are TRBV11-1 and TRBJ2-3; 9 bases map to TRBD2. Germline values: CDR1 SGHAT, CDR2 FQDESV (reference sequence). The CDR3 has 15 amino acids. V lost 2 bases to trimming and J lost 7 bases; unmatched junction nucleotides: 7.

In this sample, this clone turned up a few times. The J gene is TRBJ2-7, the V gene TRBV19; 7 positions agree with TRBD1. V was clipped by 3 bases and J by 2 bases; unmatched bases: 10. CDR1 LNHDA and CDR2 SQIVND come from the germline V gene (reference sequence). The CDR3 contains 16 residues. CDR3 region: CASSIADRVPTYEQYF. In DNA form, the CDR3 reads TGTGCCAGTAGTATTGCTGACAGGGTACCGACCTACGAGCAGTACTTC.

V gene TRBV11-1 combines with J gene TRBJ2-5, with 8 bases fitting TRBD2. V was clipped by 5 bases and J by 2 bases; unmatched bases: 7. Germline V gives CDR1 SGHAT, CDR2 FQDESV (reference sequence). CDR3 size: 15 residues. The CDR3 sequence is CASSPTGTRQETQYF. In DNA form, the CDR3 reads TGTGCCAGCAGCCCAACCGGGACTAGACAAGAGACCCAGTACTTC.

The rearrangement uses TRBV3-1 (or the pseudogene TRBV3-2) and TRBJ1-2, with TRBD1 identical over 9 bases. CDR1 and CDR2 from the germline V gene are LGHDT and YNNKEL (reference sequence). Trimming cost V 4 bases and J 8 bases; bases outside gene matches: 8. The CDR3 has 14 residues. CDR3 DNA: TGTGCCAGCAGCCGACAGGGGGAAATGAAAGGCTACACCTTC. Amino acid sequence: CASSRQGEMKGYTF.

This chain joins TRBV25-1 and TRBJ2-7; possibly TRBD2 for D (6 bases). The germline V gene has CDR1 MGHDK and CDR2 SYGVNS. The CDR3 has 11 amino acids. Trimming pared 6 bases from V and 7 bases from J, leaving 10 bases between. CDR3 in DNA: TGTGCCAGCAGGGGGGGAAGGGAGCAGTACTTC. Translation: CASRGGREQYF.

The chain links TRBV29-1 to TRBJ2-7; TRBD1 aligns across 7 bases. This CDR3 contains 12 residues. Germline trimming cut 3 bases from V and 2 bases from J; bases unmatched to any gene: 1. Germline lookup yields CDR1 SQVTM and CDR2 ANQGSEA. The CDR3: CSVEGTAYEQYF. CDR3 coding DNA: TGCAGCGTTGAGGGGACAGCCTACGAGCAGTACTTC.

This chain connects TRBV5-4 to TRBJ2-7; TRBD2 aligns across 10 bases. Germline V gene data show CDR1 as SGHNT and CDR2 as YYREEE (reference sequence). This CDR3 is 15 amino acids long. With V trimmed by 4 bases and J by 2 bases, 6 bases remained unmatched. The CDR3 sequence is CASSRAGGAPYEQYF. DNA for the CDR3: TGTGCCAGCAGCAGAGCGGGGGGGGCTCCCTACGAGCAGTACTTC.

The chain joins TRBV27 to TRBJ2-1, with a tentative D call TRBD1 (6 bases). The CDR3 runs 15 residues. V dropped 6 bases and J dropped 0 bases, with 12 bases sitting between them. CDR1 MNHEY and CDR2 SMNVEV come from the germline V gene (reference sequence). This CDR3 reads CASSKTGFSYNEQFF. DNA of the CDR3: TGTGCCAGCAGCAAGACAGGATTCTCCTACAATGAGCAGTTCTTC.

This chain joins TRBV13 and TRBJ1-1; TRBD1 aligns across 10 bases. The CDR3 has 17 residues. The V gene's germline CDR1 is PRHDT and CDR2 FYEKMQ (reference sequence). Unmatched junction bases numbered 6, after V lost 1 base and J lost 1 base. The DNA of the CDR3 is TGTGCCAGCAGCTTAGTCCCGGGACAGGGGACGAACACTGAAGCTTTCTTT. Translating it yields CASSLVPGQGTNTEAFF. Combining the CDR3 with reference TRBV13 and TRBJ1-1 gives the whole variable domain AAGVIQSPRHLIKEKRETATLKCYPIPRHDTVYWYQQGPGQDPQFLISFYEKMQSDKGSIPDRFSAQQFSDYHSELNMSSLELGDSALYFCASSLVPGQGTNTEAFFGQGTRLTVV.

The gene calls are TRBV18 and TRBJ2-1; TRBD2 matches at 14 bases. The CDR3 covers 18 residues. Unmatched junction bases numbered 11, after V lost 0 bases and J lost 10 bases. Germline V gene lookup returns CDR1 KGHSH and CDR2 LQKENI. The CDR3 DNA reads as TGTGCCAGCTCACCACCTGGGACTAGCGGGAGATTAGGCAGGGAGCAGTTCTTC. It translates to CASSPPGTSGRLGREQFF.

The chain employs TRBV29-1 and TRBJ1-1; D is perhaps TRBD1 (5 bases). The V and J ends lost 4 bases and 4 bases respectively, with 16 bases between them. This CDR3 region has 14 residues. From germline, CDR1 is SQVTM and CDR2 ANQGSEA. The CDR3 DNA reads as TGCAGCGTTGTAGATAGACGGGGGGGCACTGAAGCTTTCTTT. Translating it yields CSVVDRRGGTEAFF.